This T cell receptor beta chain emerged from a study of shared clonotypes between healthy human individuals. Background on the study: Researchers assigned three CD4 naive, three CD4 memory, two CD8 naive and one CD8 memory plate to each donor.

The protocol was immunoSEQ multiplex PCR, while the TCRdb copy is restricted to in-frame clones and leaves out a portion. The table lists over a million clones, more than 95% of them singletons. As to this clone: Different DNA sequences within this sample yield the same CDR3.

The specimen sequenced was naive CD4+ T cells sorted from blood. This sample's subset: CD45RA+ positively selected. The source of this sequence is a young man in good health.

The CDR3 spells CASSSRVQETQYF. DNA for the CDR3: TGTGCCAGCAGCTCCAGGGTCCAAGAGACCCAGTACTTC. The chain has TRBV5-4 and TRBJ2-5, with a tentative D call TRBD1 (5 bases). Per germline, CDR1 SGHNT and CDR2 YYREEE (reference sequence). The V gene lost 3 bases and the J gene lost 1 base, with 7 bases spanning the gap. The CDR3 spans 13 residues.